This TCR beta chain came from a study of CD4 T cells in relation to SARS-CoV-2 and coronaviruses. Study conclusions and caveats: SARS-CoV-2-driven expansion was significantly weaker in crossreactive than monoreactive clones.

Points on this clone: What it binds is unknown.

The unexposed donors gave CD4+ T cells in 2011-2018, prior to COVID-19. CD4+ T cells were isolated from the cells after more than nine days of culture. Profiled with immunoSEQ multiplex PCR; TCRdb holds only in-frame clones, not every one. This table has about 23,000 clones, about 73% appearing once. V was clipped by 3 bases and J by 7 bases; unmatched bases: 0. CDR3 length equals 11 residues. The clonotype originates from a human donor in good health. V is TRBV5-3 and J is TRBJ1-2; 7 bases match TRBD1. TRBV5-3 is given ORF status, its function remaining uncertain. Specimen: CD4+ T cells from PBMCs, cultured in vitro. CDR3 sequence: CARSYRGGYTF. The CDR3 coding sequence is TGTGCCAGAAGCTACAGGGGTGGCTACACCTTC.